The 27 T cell receptor beta chains presented below share a single source sample, sequenced in a study of CD8 T cells in ankylosing spondylitis. TCRdb passed the 5' RACE reads through MiXCR, listing each CDR3 protein once. The sample comprises around 320,000 distinct CDR3 sequences, less than 25% of which are singletons, and 3% to 4% rests with the top ten. The sample consisted of blood, either unsorted or a sorted T cell fraction (not recorded which). Receptors were obtained from a female donor with ankylosing spondylitis or in good health (not recorded which).

This chain connects TRBV20-1 to TRBJ1-6; D is possibly TRBD1 (5 bases). CDR3 length: 15 residues. Between the trimmed V and J ends, which lost 3 bases and 7 bases, there was a span of 16 bases. In germline, CDR1 is DFQATT, CDR2 SNEGSKA (reference sequence). CDR3 nucleotides: TGCAGTGCTAGCTATCCAGGGACGCCGAATTCACCCCTCCACTTT. This sequence encodes CSASYPGTPNSPLHF.

The rearrangement links TRBV20-1 to TRBJ2-1; D is perhaps TRBD2 (5 bases). CDR1 is DFQATT, CDR2 SNEGSKA, per germline (reference sequence). Between the trimmed V and J ends, which lost 4 bases and 6 bases, there was a span of 10 bases. The CDR3 spans 12 residues. CDR3 residues: CSAMTTSNEQFF. CDR3 nucleotides: TGCAGTGCTATGACTACATCCAATGAGCAGTTCTTC.

The chain uses TRBV6-1 and TRBJ2-3; D is possibly TRBD1 (6 bases). The V gene lost 0 bases and the J gene lost 3 bases, with 16 bases spanning the gap. Germline CDR1 reads MNHNS; CDR2 reads SASEGT. CDR3 length: 17 residues. The CDR3 is CASSEARLRGRTDTQYF. CDR3 nucleotides: TGTGCCAGCAGTGAAGCGCGACTCAGGGGTCGAACAGATACGCAGTATTTT.

J is TRBJ1-1 and V is TRBV29-1, with D tentatively TRBD1 (5 bases). The germline V gene has CDR1 SQVTM and CDR2 ANQGSEA. The CDR3 covers 13 residues. Trimming shortened V by 7 bases and J by 0 bases, and 12 bases separated the two germline ends. This chain's CDR3 is CSGETVLNTEAFF. The CDR3 coding sequence is TGCAGCGGAGAGACAGTCCTGAACACTGAAGCTTTCTTT.

At least ten counts were recorded for this clonotype. The J gene is TRBJ2-1, the V gene TRBV7-2; 7 bases align to TRBD2. The germline V gene encodes CDR1 SGHTA and CDR2 FQGNSA. The CDR3 loop spans 14 amino acids. After removal of 7 bases from V and 1 base from J, the junction contained 4 bases not matched to a gene. The CDR3 region has the DNA TGTGCCAGCAACAGAGCGGGATCCTACAATGAGCAGTTCTTC. Protein: CASNRAGSYNEQFF.

This clonotype was picked up a small number of times. The genes are TRBV7-2 and TRBJ2-1; 8 nucleotides agree with TRBD2. The length of the CDR3 is 15 residues. Germline V CDR1 and CDR2: SGHTA, FQGNSA. The ends lost 0 bases at V and 3 bases at J; junction bases unmatched: 1. The CDR3 sequence: CASSLASGVYNEQFF. As DNA, the CDR3 is TGTGCCAGCAGCTTAGCTAGCGGGGTCTACAATGAGCAGTTCTTC.

V and J are TRBV7-2 and TRBJ2-3; 8 positions agree with TRBD2. The CDR3 sequence is 16 residues long. Germline trimming cut 0 bases from V and 2 bases from J; bases unmatched to any gene: 4. CDR1 and CDR2 from the germline V gene are SGHTA and FQGNSA. The CDR3 sequence is CASSLAGGRTTDTQYF. CDR3 in DNA: TGTGCCAGCAGCTTAGCGGGCGGGAGGACCACAGATACGCAGTATTTT.

The rearrangement joins TRBV7-2 to TRBJ1-6; D is perhaps TRBD1 (6 bases). The CDR3 is 15 residues long. Between the trimmed V and J ends, which lost 3 bases and 5 bases, there was a span of 11 bases. Per the germline V gene, CDR1 is SGHTA and CDR2 is FQGNSA. The CDR3 nucleotides read TGTGCCAGCAGCTTCAGGGGTGTGGATAATTCACCCCTCCACTTT. Translating gives CASSFRGVDNSPLHF.

The chain uses TRBV7-6 and TRBJ2-3; D is tentatively TRBD1 or TRBD2 (6 bases each). Trimming pared 1 base from V and 5 bases from J, leaving 13 bases between. The CDR3 totals 15 residues. Germline V gene lookup returns CDR1 SGHVS and CDR2 FNYEAQ. For the CDR3, the DNA is TGTGCCAGCAGCTTAGGGGGGGCCTCTGGAGATACGCAGTATTTT. It encodes CASSLGGASGDTQYF. The full variable domain, rest sourced from reference TRBV7-6 and TRBJ2-3, is GAGVSQSPRYKVTKRGQDVALRCDPISGHVSLYWYRQALGQGPEFLTYFNYEAQQDKSGLPNDRFSAERPEGSISTLTIQRTEQRDSAMYRCASSLGGASGDTQYFGPGTRLTVL.

This clonotype was recorded at least ten times. V usage is TRBV4-3 and J usage is TRBJ1-1; D gene uncertain. Trimming shortened V by 0 bases and J by 14 bases, and 16 bases separated the two germline ends. The CDR3 is made up of 13 amino acids. Per the germline V gene, CDR1 is LGHNA and CDR2 is YSLEER. As DNA, the CDR3 is TGCGCCAGCAGCCAAGATGTCCCCTCACAGCGCTTCTTT. This translates into CASSQDVPSQRFF.

V is TRBV5-1 and J is TRBJ2-1; D gene unclear. The germline V gene encodes CDR1 SGHRS and CDR2 YFSETQ. The V and J ends lost 5 bases and 2 bases respectively, with 26 bases between them. The length of the CDR3 is 19 residues. The CDR3 is CASRPHGRKPTDAYNEQFF. The CDR3 nucleotides read TGCGCCAGCAGACCCCACGGACGTAAGCCGACGGACGCCTACAATGAGCAGTTCTTC. Full variable domain (remainder filled in from reference TRBV5-1 and TRBJ2-1): KAGVTQTPRYLIKTRGQQVTLSCSPISGHRSVSWYQQTPGQGLQFLFEYFSETQRNKGNFPGRFSGRQFSNSRSEMNVSTLELGDSALYLCASRPHGRKPTDAYNEQFFGPGTRLTVL.

The V call is TRBV20-1, the J call TRBJ2-7; tentatively, D is TRBD2 (6 bases). This CDR3 comprises 14 residues. Trimming stripped 3 bases from V and 3 bases from J, with 15 bases between. Germline CDR1 is DFQATT and CDR2 is SNEGSKA (reference sequence). In DNA form, the CDR3 reads TGCAGTGCTAGCGCCTTCGGGAGTCGCTACGAGCAGTACTTC. This gives the protein CSASAFGSRYEQYF.

This clonotype came up a few times. The chain is built from TRBV29-1 and TRBJ1-5; tentative D call: TRBD1 (5 bases). The CDR3 loop spans 14 amino acids. With 6 bases removed from V and 2 bases from J, the gap between germline ends came to 14 bases. Germline V gene sequence: CDR1 SQVTM, CDR2 ANQGSEA. CDR3 region: CSVLTGTGNQPQHF. The CDR3 DNA is TGCAGCGTCCTAACCGGGACGGGCAATCAGCCCCAGCATTTT. Full variable domain (missing parts from reference TRBV29-1 and TRBJ1-5): SAVISQKPSRDICQRGTSLTIQCQVDSQVTMMFWYRQQPGQSLTLIATANQGSEATYESGFVIDKFPISRPNLTFSTLTVSNMSPEDSSIYLCSVLTGTGNQPQHFGDGTRLSIL.

This clonotype has ten or more counts. This rearrangement joins TRBV12-3 or TRBV12-4 to TRBJ1-1; D gene ambiguous. V was shortened by 8 bases and J by 1 base, with 14 bases between the two germline ends. This CDR3 is 14 amino acids long. CDR3 loop: CASLRGTRNTEAFF. CDR3 DNA sequence: TGTGCCAGCCTTCGTGGTACTAGGAACACTGAAGCTTTCTTT.

This clonotype was seen a handful of times. The chain carries TRBV12-3 or TRBV12-4 and TRBJ2-7, with 8 bases fitting TRBD1. The CDR3 sequence is 14 residues long. The J segment lost 2 bases and the V segment lost 5 bases, leaving 5 bases of the junction unmatched. The CDR3 DNA is TGTGCCAGCAGTCGACCGGACAGGGCCTACGAGCAGTACTTC. Amino acid sequence: CASSRPDRAYEQYF.

This sequence joins TRBV20-1 and TRBJ2-7, with D uncertain. V shed 6 bases and J shed 6 bases, with 12 bases lying between them. Germline V gene lookup returns CDR1 DFQATT and CDR2 SNEGSKA (reference sequence). The CDR3 is made up of 11 amino acids. CDR3 residues: CSALRASEQYF. The CDR3 bases are TGCAGTGCGCTACGGGCGTCCGAGCAGTACTTC.

This clonotype was recorded a few times. The V gene is TRBV20-1, the J gene TRBJ2-7; D gene ambiguous. Trimming shortened V by 3 bases and J by 5 bases, and 11 bases separated the two germline ends. The germline V gene has CDR1 DFQATT and CDR2 SNEGSKA (reference sequence). The CDR3 runs to 12 residues. CDR3 sequence: CSARSHLNEQYF. The CDR3 DNA reads as TGCAGTGCTAGGAGTCATCTAAACGAGCAGTACTTC.

The table lists this clonotype with a few counts. The chain combines TRBV5-1 with TRBJ2-1, with D unclear. Germline-derived CDR1 and CDR2 are SGHRS and YFSETQ. This CDR3 is built from 15 residues. Between the trimmed V and J ends, which lost 0 bases and 5 bases, there was a span of 12 bases. The CDR3 sequence: CASSLAWVNNNEQFF. The CDR3, as DNA: TGCGCCAGCAGCTTGGCCTGGGTCAACAACAATGAGCAGTTCTTC. The complete variable domain, with remaining parts taken from reference TRBV5-1 and TRBJ2-1, reads KAGVTQTPRYLIKTRGQQVTLSCSPISGHRSVSWYQQTPGQGLQFLFEYFSETQRNKGNFPGRFSGRQFSNSRSEMNVSTLELGDSALYLCASSLAWVNNNEQFFGPGTRLTVL.

This clonotype occurred a few times. This chain links TRBV20-1 with TRBJ2-1; TRBD2 matches at 10 bases. V shed 0 bases, J shed 10 bases, and the junction held 6 bases outside the gene matches. This CDR3 is built from 14 residues. Germline values: CDR1 DFQATT, CDR2 SNEGSKA (reference sequence). This CDR3 reads CSARDGLAGAEQFF. CDR3 nucleotide sequence: TGCAGTGCTAGAGATGGGCTAGCGGGAGCCGAGCAGTTCTTC.

Judged by abundance, this clonotype is medium-sized. The chain recombines TRBV10-3 with TRBJ2-3; D perhaps matches TRBD1 (6 bases). Germline values: CDR1 ENHRY, CDR2 SYGVKD. CDR3 length equals 16 residues. Trimming took off 4 bases at V and 2 bases at J, with 16 bases between the two ends. CDR3 bases: TGTGCCATCAGTGGGATCGACAGGACTTTCACAGATACGCAGTATTTT. Its protein is CAISGIDRTFTDTQYF.

The chain recombines TRBV5-5 with TRBJ1-5; perhaps TRBD1 as D (5 bases). This CDR3 contains 14 residues. The germline V gene has CDR1 SGHKS and CDR2 YYEKEE (reference sequence). Trimming took 3 bases from V and 3 from J, leaving 10 bases between them. The CDR3 DNA reads as TGTGCCAGCAGCTATAGGGGTATCAATCAGCCCCAGCATTTT. Its protein is CASSYRGINQPQHF.

Only a few counts were recorded for this clonotype. V usage is TRBV12-3 or TRBV12-4 and J usage is TRBJ2-7, with unresolved D. This CDR3 comprises 14 residues. V was cut by 2 bases and J by 1 base, with 9 bases left in between. The CDR3 coding sequence is TGTGCCAGCAGTTTATCAGTCCGATCCTACGAGCAGTACTTC. It codes for CASSLSVRSYEQYF.

V is TRBV20-1 and J is TRBJ1-4; 7 bases match TRBD1. CDR1 is DFQATT, CDR2 SNEGSKA, per germline (reference sequence). After removal of 4 bases from V and 0 bases from J, the junction contained 8 bases not matched to a gene. This CDR3 has 16 residues. The CDR3: CSAIRDSRATNEKLFF. CDR3 nucleotides: TGCAGTGCTATAAGGGACAGCCGTGCAACTAATGAAAAACTGTTTTTT.

This clonotype has a single count. This chain uses TRBV6-1 with TRBJ2-4; the match to TRBD2 covers 8 bases. With 6 bases clipped from V and 3 bases from J, the junction kept 4 bases outside the gene matches. CDR3 length equals 14 residues. Germline CDR1 reads MNHNS; CDR2 reads SASEGT. CDR3 bases: TGTGCCAGCAGCAGCCGGGAGGGCAAAAACATTCAGTACTTC. Translating gives CASSSREGKNIQYF.

A few counts support this clonotype. This CDR3 reads CASSPRGLAVDEQFF. The DNA of the CDR3 is TGTGCCAGCAGCCCCCGGGGACTAGCGGTGGATGAGCAGTTCTTC. The rearrangement uses TRBV7-9 and TRBJ2-1; 11 positions match TRBD2. Germline values: CDR1 SEHNR, CDR2 FQNEAQ (reference sequence). CDR3 length: 15 amino acids. J gave up 8 bases and V 5 bases, and 8 bases lay outside the gene matches.

The chain uses TRBV18 and TRBJ2-7; 7 bases are shared with TRBD1. This CDR3 is 18 amino acids long. J gave up 1 base and V 5 bases, and 17 bases lay outside the gene matches. CDR1 and CDR2 from the germline V gene are KGHSH and LQKENI. CDR3 coding DNA: TGTGCCAGCTCATTCCGCCCCTTTTACAGGGGTGGGTCCTACGAGCAGTACTTC. Its translation is CASSFRPFYRGGSYEQYF.

This clonotype was counted many times. V is TRBV29-1 and J is TRBJ1-4; D is ambiguous. The V gene's germline CDR1 is SQVTM and CDR2 ANQGSEA. V was shortened by 4 bases and J by 8 bases, with 14 bases between the two germline ends. The CDR3 is 13 amino acids. The CDR3 sequence: CSVAVGRGEKLFF. As DNA, the CDR3 is TGCAGCGTTGCAGTCGGGCGCGGGGAAAAACTGTTTTTT.